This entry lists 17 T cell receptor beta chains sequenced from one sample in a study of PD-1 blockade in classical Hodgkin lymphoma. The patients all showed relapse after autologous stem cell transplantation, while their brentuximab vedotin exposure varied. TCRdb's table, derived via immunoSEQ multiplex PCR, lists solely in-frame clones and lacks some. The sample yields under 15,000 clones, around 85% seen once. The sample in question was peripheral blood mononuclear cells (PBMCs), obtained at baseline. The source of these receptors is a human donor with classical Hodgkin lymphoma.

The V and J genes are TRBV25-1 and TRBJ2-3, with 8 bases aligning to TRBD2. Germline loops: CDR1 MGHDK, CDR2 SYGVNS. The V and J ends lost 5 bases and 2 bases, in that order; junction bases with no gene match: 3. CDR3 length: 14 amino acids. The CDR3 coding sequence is TGTGCCAGCAGTAAACTAGCGGACACAGATACGCAGTATTTT. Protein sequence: CASSKLADTDTQYF. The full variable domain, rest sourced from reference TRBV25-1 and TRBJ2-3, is EADIYQTPRYLVIGTGKKITLECSQTMGHDKMYWYQQDPGMELHLIHYSYGVNSTEKGDLSSESTVSRIRTEHFPLTLESARPSHTSQYLCASSKLADTDTQYFGPGTRLTVL.

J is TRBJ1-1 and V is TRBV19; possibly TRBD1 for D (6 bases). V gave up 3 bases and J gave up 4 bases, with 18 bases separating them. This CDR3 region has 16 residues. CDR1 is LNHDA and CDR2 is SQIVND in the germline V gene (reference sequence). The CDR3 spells CASSMRAGVGATEAFF. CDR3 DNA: TGTGCCAGTAGTATGAGGGCGGGAGTGGGGGCCACTGAAGCTTTCTTT.

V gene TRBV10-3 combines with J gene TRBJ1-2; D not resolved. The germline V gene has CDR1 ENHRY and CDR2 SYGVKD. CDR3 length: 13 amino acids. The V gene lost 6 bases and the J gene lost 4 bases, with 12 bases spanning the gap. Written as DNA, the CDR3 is TGTGCCATCAGCGACCTAGTGGGCTATGGCTACACCTTC. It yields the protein CAISDLVGYGYTF.

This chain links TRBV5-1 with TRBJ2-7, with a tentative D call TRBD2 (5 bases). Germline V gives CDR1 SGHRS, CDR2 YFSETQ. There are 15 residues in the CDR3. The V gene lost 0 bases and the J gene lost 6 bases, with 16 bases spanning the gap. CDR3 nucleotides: TGCGCCAGCAGCTTGGCCGTCGGGGTGGATAGCGAGCAGTACTTC. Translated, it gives CASSLAVGVDSEQYF. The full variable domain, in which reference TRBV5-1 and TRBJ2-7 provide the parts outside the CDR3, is KAGVTQTPRYLIKTRGQQVTLSCSPISGHRSVSWYQQTPGQGLQFLFEYFSETQRNKGNFPGRFSGRQFSNSRSEMNVSTLELGDSALYLCASSLAVGVDSEQYFGPGTRLTVT.

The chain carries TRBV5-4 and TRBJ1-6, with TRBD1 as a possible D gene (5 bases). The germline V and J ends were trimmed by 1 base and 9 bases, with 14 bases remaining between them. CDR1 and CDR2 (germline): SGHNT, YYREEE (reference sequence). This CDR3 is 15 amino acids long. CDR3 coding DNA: TGTGCCAGCAGCTTGTCCAGGGCGCCAAGTTCACCCCTCCACTTT. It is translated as CASSLSRAPSSPLHF.

DNA for the CDR3: TGCGCCAGCAGCTTTGGCGGGACGGACTATGGCTACACCTTC. Residues: CASSFGGTDYGYTF. The chain carries TRBV5-1 and TRBJ1-2; perhaps TRBD1 as D (5 bases). This CDR3 has 14 amino acids. V gave up 2 bases and J gave up 3 bases, with 11 bases separating them. The germline CDR1 and CDR2 sequences are SGHRS and YFSETQ.

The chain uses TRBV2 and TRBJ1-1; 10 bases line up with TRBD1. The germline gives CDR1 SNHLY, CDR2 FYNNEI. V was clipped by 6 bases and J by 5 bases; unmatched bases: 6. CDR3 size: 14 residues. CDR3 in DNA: TGTGCCAGCAGAGAGACAGGGGGCGAAACTGAAGCTTTCTTT. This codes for CASRETGGETEAFF.

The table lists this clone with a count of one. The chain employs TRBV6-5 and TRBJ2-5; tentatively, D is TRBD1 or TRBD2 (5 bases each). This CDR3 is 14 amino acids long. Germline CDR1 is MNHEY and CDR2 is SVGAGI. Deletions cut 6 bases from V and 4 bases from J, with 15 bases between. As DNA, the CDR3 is TGTGCCAGCAGGAGGTGGCAGGGACGAGAGACCCAGTACTTC. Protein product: CASRRWQGRETQYF.

CDR3 residues: CASSWSLGYTF. CDR3 nucleotide sequence: TGTGCCAGCAGCTGGAGTCTTGGCTACACCTTC. V and J are TRBV7-9 and TRBJ1-2; D is uncertain. V dropped 4 bases and J dropped 7 bases, with 7 bases sitting between them. This CDR3 region has 11 residues. CDR1 and CDR2 from the germline V gene are SEHNR and FQNEAQ (reference sequence).

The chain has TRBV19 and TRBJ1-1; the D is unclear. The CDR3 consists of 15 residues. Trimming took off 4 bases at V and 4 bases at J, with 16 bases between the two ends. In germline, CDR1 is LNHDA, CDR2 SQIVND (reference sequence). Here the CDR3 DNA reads TGTGCCAGTAGTACCCCTAGGCGGGGAGCCACTGAAGCTTTCTTT. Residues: CASSTPRRGATEAFF.

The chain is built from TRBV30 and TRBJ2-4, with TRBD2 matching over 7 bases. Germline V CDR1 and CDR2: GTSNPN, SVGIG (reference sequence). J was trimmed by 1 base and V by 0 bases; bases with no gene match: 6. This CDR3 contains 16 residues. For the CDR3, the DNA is TGTGCCTGGAGTGTAGGGGCGGGAGTGGCCAAAAACATTCAGTACTTC. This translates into CAWSVGAGVAKNIQYF.

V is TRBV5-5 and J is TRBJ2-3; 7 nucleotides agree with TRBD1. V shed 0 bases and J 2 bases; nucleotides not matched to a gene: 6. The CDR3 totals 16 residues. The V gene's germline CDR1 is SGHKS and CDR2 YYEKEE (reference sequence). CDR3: CASSLAAGGHTDTQYF. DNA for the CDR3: TGTGCCAGCAGCTTGGCCGCAGGGGGACACACAGATACGCAGTATTTT.

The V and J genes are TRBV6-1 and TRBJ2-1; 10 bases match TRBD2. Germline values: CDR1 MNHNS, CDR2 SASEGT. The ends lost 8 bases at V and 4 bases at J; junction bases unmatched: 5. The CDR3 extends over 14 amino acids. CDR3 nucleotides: TGTGCCAGCGCTCGGACTAGCGGTTACAATGAGCAGTTCTTC. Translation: CASARTSGYNEQFF.

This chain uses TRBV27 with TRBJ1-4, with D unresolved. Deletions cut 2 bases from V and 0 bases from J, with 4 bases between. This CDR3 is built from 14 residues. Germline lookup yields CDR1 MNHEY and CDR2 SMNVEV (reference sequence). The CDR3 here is CASSLDATNEKLFF. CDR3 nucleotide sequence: TGTGCCAGCAGTTTAGATGCAACTAATGAAAAACTGTTTTTT.

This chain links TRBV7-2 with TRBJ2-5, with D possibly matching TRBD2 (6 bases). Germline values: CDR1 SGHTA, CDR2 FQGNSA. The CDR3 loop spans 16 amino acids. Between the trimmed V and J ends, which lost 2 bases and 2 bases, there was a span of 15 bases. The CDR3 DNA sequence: TGTGCCAGCAGCTTAAGAGGGATTAGCGGACAAGAGACCCAGTACTTC. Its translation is CASSLRGISGQETQYF.

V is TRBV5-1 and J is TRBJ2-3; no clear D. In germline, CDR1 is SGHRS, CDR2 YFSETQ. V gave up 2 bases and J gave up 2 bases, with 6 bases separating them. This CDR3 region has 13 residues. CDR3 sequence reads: CASSFDFTDTQYF. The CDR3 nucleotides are TGCGCCAGCAGCTTCGATTTCACAGATACGCAGTATTTT.

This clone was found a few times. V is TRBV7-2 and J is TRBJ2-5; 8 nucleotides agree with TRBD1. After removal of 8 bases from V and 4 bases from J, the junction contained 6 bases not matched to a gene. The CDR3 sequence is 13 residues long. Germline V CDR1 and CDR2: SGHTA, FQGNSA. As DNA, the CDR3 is TGTGCCAGCGGGGCAGGGGGCGCAGAGACCCAGTACTTC. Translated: CASGAGGAETQYF.